The 10 T cell receptor beta chains below come from one sample, sequenced in a study of T cells in localized non-small cell lung cancer. TCRdb keeps only in-frame clones here, not all; method: immunoSEQ multiplex PCR. The sample gives 40,000 to 55,000 clones, 80% of which show up once; roughly 4% is in the top ten. This specimen consisted of PBMCs, obtained before any cancer treatment. These receptors were collected from a woman aged 40-75 years with stage II lung adenocarcinoma.

The rearrangement uses TRBV11-2 and TRBJ1-2; no firm D call. CDR1 and CDR2 (germline): SGHAT, FQNNGV. This CDR3 region has 15 residues. Trimming shortened V by 3 bases and J by 8 bases, and 19 bases separated the two germline ends. The CDR3 coding sequence is TGTGCCAGCAGCTTGCCTTCCCGTCCCCCCAGGGGCTACACCTTC. Protein product: CASSLPSRPPRGYTF.

CDR3 sequence: CASSHQGGPGELFF. CDR3 nucleotide sequence: TGTGCCAGCAGCCACCAAGGGGGGCCCGGGGAGCTGTTTTTT. The rearrangement links TRBV7-2 to TRBJ2-2; D is tentatively TRBD1 or TRBD2 (6 bases each). CDR1 is SGHTA and CDR2 is FQGNSA in the germline V gene. Between the trimmed V and J ends, which lost 5 bases and 6 bases, there was a span of 13 bases. The CDR3 spans 14 residues.

The genes are TRBV4-3 and TRBJ2-1; D remains unclear. The CDR3 is 15 residues long. Germline V gene sequence: CDR1 LGHNA, CDR2 YSLEER. The ends were cut back, 0 bases at V and 3 bases at J, with 9 bases in the middle. CDR3 loop: CASSQDPSSYNEQFF. The CDR3 DNA is TGCGCCAGCAGCCAAGACCCCAGCAGCTACAATGAGCAGTTCTTC.

V is TRBV13 and J is TRBJ1-4, with unresolved D. In germline, CDR1 is PRHDT, CDR2 FYEKMQ (reference sequence). The CDR3 has 13 residues. Trimming removed 8 bases from V and 12 bases from J, with 19 bases in between. The CDR3 sequence is CASGRQPVMELFF. The CDR3 nucleotides are TGTGCCAGCGGTCGTCAGCCGGTTATGGAACTGTTTTTT. The full variable domain, rest sourced from reference TRBV13 and TRBJ1-4, is AAGVIQSPRHLIKEKRETATLKCYPIPRHDTVYWYQQGPGQDPQFLISFYEKMQSDKGSIPDRFSAQQFSDYHSELNMSSLELGDSALYFCASGRQPVMELFFGSGTQLSVL.

The CDR3 here is CASSGTGLAGGVTDTQYF. The CDR3, as DNA: TGTGCCAGCAGTGGAACGGGACTAGCGGGGGGCGTCACAGATACGCAGTATTTT. The rearrangement links TRBV2 to TRBJ2-3, with 15 bases aligning to TRBD2. After removal of 4 bases from V and 2 bases from J, the junction contained 7 bases not matched to a gene. The CDR3 totals 18 residues. The germline V gene has CDR1 SNHLY and CDR2 FYNNEI.

The chain couples TRBV18 to TRBJ2-5; D is unresolved. The V end lost 2 bases, the J end lost 4 bases, and 8 bases lay between the germline ends. The CDR3 covers 13 residues. Looked up from germline, CDR1 is KGHSH and CDR2 is LQKENI. CDR3 coding DNA: TGTGCCAGCTCACCAGAGTTCGGAGAGACCCAGTACTTC. The encoded protein is CASSPEFGETQYF.

The CDR3 here is CASSARGPSYEQYF. The CDR3 DNA sequence: TGTGCCAGCAGCGCCAGGGGGCCGTCCTACGAGCAGTACTTC. This chain links TRBV7-6 with TRBJ2-7, with 8 bases fitting TRBD1. Trimming cost V 5 bases and J 1 base; bases outside gene matches: 4. Per the germline V gene, CDR1 is SGHVS and CDR2 is FNYEAQ. This CDR3 is built from 14 residues.

This chain connects TRBV6-5 to TRBJ2-3; 10 bases align to TRBD1. Unmatched junction bases numbered 6, after V lost 2 bases and J lost 7 bases. The CDR3 sequence is 15 residues long. Looked up from germline, CDR1 is MNHEY and CDR2 is SVGAGI. The CDR3 protein is CASSYPGTGANTQYF. CDR3 sequence (DNA): TGTGCCAGCAGTTACCCCGGGACAGGGGCGAATACGCAGTATTTT.

This chain links TRBV6-4 with TRBJ2-3; D is undetermined. The germline V gene has CDR1 MRHNA and CDR2 SNTAGT. The CDR3 length is 13 residues. V dropped 3 bases and J dropped 2 bases, with 6 bases sitting between them. For the CDR3, the DNA is TGTGCCAGCAGTGATACGGTCACAGATACGCAGTATTTT. Protein sequence: CASSDTVTDTQYF.

The chain recombines TRBV4-2 with TRBJ1-5; D remains unclear. V gave up 1 base and J gave up 4 bases, with 11 bases separating them. This CDR3 contains 15 residues. Germline V gene sequence: CDR1 LGHNA, CDR2 YNFKEQ. CDR3 amino acids: CASSQGGPGNQPQHF. The CDR3, as DNA: TGTGCCAGCAGCCAAGGTGGGCCGGGAAATCAGCCCCAGCATTTT.